Described below is a single TCR beta chain sequence and its context. Its antigen has not been determined. The data originate from a study of monozygotic twins with inflammatory bowel disease (dated by TCRdb to 2018 to 2020). Context from the whole study: The full study comprised around 28 monozygotic twin pairs: nine German pairs (four IBD-concordant, five IBD-discordant) and 19 IBD-discordant Danish pairs. The search for disease-associated traits relied mainly on comparing, within discordant pairs, IBD patients with their genetically identical healthy co-twins. Each individual had, on average, about 151 000 unique TCRalpha sequences and 181 000 unique TCRbeta sequences available for analysis. Study-level results and caveats: Repertoire similarity did not differ between concordant and discordant twins, possibly due to limited statistical power. Because patients were on differing immunosuppressive treatments, the repertoires may have picked up extra background noise and inter-individual variability. Compared with healthy twins, IBD patients had fewer clonotypes in common with other individuals, a difference most pronounced in patients showing signs of disease activity. The analysis was unable to tell apart different T cell subtypes. No single strong signal or clonotype linked to IBD turned up in the results, so the idea that one exists was not supported. IBD patients had lower TCRbeta repertoire diversity, measured by the inverse Simpson index, than their healthy co-twins.

A roughly 2.7 ml peripheral blood sample was drawn into PAXgene tubes per donor and stored at -80°C. Without any T cell sorting, total RNA was extracted from whole blood using the PAXgene blood miRNA kit on an automated QIAcube. Deep TCRalpha and TCRbeta repertoire profiling with unique molecular barcoding was performed on peripheral blood of monozygotic twin pairs concordant or discordant for inflammatory bowel disease. For every twin pair, smoking habits were documented, and each individual was categorised as a current, former or never smoker. The CDR3 runs 19 amino acids, cysteine and phenylalanine included. A DNA sequence was not provided. The germline V gene supplies CDR1 MNHEY and CDR2 SVGEGT. The library was built by means of 5' RACE. Preparation of each TCR library used 3,000 to 3,500 ng of total RNA. For each sample, cDNA synthesis was carried out in eight separate reactions using SMARTScribe reverse transcriptase. Unique molecular identifiers containing a 6-nucleotide sample barcode were introduced through template switching during cDNA synthesis. TCRalpha and TCRbeta cDNA was amplified in two nested PCRs of about 17 and 10 cycles, and bead purification was carried out after each PCR. Before amplification, the cDNA was treated with uracil DNA-glycosylase and purified using the QIAquick PCR purification kit. The second PCR added Illumina TruSeq-compatible adapters along with sample-specific barcodes. Library quality and concentration were assessed using TapeStation and Qubit, and about 5 ng of each library was pooled. The pooled libraries were sequenced with 2 x 100 bp reads and custom sequencing primers on an Illumina HiSeq2500 single-index Rapid Run. Turning to the authors' computational methods: UMI-based consensus assembly with MiGEC version 1.2.6 was used to correct PCR and sequencing errors. V(D)J alignment, clonotype assembly and CDR3 extraction were performed with MiXCR version 2.1.1. To normalise gene usage, clonotype sharing and MAIT/NKT TCR abundance, the top 1000, 10 000 and 20 000 clonotypes in each sample were analysed. After downsampling to 27 000 UMIs, diversity was calculated as the inverse Simpson index using the vegan R package. Statistical testing used paired Mann-Whitney U tests on the discordant twin pairs and applied Benjamini-Hochberg correction for multiple testing. The reads were reprocessed in TCRdb, with one entry per CDR3 protein sequence and no accompanying DNA. The V and J calls follow TCRdb's processing rather than the paper's. This sample's records show about 380,000 distinct CDR3 sequences. Together, the top ten hold roughly 2.6% of the sample.

This receptor was taken from a human donor with ulcerative colitis or Crohn's disease, or a healthy co-twin of an affected twin (not recorded which). Recombination linked TRBV6-2 or TRBV6-3 to TRBJ2-1; TCRdb gives TRBD1 as the D gene, but with no DNA this cannot be confirmed. What was sequenced was blood. The CDR3 has the sequence CASSYSPGGAGGPYNEQFF.